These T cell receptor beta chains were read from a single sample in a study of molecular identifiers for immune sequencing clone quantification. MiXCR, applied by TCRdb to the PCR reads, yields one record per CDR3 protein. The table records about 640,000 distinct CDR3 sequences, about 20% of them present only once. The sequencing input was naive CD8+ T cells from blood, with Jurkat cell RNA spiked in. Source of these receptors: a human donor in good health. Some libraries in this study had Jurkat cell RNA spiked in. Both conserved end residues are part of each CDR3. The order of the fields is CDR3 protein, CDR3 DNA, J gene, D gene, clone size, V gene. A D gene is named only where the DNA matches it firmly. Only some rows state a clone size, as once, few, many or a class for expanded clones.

CSVEVGSGFEKLFF TGCAGCGTTGAAGTTGGCAGTGGTTTTGAAAAACTGTTTTTT TRBJ1-4 NA NA TRBV29-1
CASSQAPWRQGFNYGYTF TGTGCCAGCAGCCAGGCCCCCTGGAGACAGGGCTTTAACTATGGCTACACCTTC TRBJ1-2 TRBD1 many TRBV14
CASSIAPGRGAFF TGTGCCAGTAGTATAGCTCCAGGGAGAGGCGCTTTCTTT TRBJ1-1 NA few TRBV19
CASSYEALAPGETQYF TGTGCCAGCAGTTACGAGGCTTTGGCTCCAGGGGAGACCCAGTACTTC TRBJ2-5 NA few TRBV6-2/TRBV6-3
CASSPNLGDYGYTF TGTGCCAGCAGCCCTAACCTTGGGGACTATGGCTACACCTTC TRBJ1-2 NA NA TRBV7-9
CASSFGTSPFTQYF TGTGCCAGCAGCTTCGGGACTAGCCCTTTTACGCAGTATTTT TRBJ2-3 TRBD2 many TRBV5-6
CASSLGGGEDTQYF TGTGCCAGCAGCTTGGGCGGGGGAGAAGATACGCAGTATTTT TRBJ2-3 TRBD2 many TRBV7-9
CASSFTGAKNIQYF TGTGCCAGCAGCTTCACCGGAGCCAAAAACATTCAGTACTTC TRBJ2-4 NA many TRBV11-2
CASSFGIPGELFF TGTGCCAGCAGCTTCGGGATCCCAGGGGAACTGTTTTTT TRBJ1-4 NA many TRBV7-9
CASSFKGNSYEQYF TGTGCCAGCAGCTTCAAGGGAAATTCCTACGAGCAGTACTTC TRBJ2-7 NA NA TRBV11-3
CASSAPRVGAYEQYF TGTGCCAGCAGTGCTCCCAGGGTAGGGGCCTACGAGCAGTACTTC TRBJ2-7 NA few TRBV12-3/TRBV12-4
CASSLLEGTDKNIQYF TGTGCCAGCAGTCTTTTAGAGGGGACAGATAAAAACATTCAGTACTTC TRBJ2-4 TRBD1 many TRBV13
CASSLPQGGYQYF TGCGCCAGCAGCCTACCCCAGGGAGGGTACCAGTACTTC TRBJ2-4 TRBD2 NA TRBV4-1
CASSPPTGGSGGDPYEQYF TGTGCCAGCAGCCCACCAACGGGGGGGAGCGGGGGGGACCCCTACGAGCAGTACTTC TRBJ2-7 TRBD2 NA TRBV7-9
CASRDRDTSYEQYF TGTGCCAGCCGCGACAGGGATACTTCCTACGAGCAGTACTTC TRBJ2-7 TRBD1 many TRBV6-2/TRBV6-3
CSATGTQTYEQYF TGCAGCGCTACCGGGACACAAACCTACGAGCAGTACTTC TRBJ2-7 NA many TRBV29-1
CASSPRSLLGLAGQETQYF TGTGCCAGCAGTCCGCGATCCCTTCTTGGACTAGCGGGTCAAGAGACCCAGTACTTC TRBJ2-5 TRBD2 many TRBV28
CASSLLAGTGTQYF TGCGCCAGCAGTCTCCTAGCGGGCACAGGTACGCAGTATTTT TRBJ2-3 TRBD2 NA TRBV12-3/TRBV12-4
CASSLNADREAFF TGTGCCAGCAGCTTAAATGCCGACAGAGAAGCTTTCTTT TRBJ1-1 NA many TRBV7-2
CASSTGTSGGGQETQYF TGCGCCAGCAGCACCGGGACTAGCGGGGGGGGTCAAGAGACCCAGTACTTC TRBJ2-5 TRBD2 many TRBV5-1